Listed here are 32 T cell receptor beta chains from one sample, sequenced in a study of blood T cell repertoires in COVID-19. Sequenced by immunoSEQ multiplex PCR; TCRdb stores in-frame clones only, minus some. The sample holds about 250,000 clones, about 91% seen once. Input material: peripheral blood. The receptors originated from a woman between 25 and 40 years old with COVID-19, enrolled during active disease.

The chain carries TRBV7-8 and TRBJ2-7; weak D call: TRBD1 (5 bases). V was pared by 7 bases and J by 6 bases, with 22 bases between. The CDR3 has 15 residues. Per the germline V gene, CDR1 is SGHVS and CDR2 is FQNEAQ. The CDR3 DNA sequence: TGTGCCAGCACCCCCTCCAGGGCCCCATCGTCCGAGCAGTACTTC. The encoded protein is CASTPSRAPSSEQYF.

The chain couples TRBV6-2 or TRBV6-3 to TRBJ1-3, with D possibly being TRBD1 (5 bases). Germline V CDR1 and CDR2: MNHEY, SVGEGT. The CDR3 is 16 residues long. The V gene lost 2 bases and the J gene lost 0 bases, with 11 bases spanning the gap. CDR3: CASSYDQTASGNTIYF. CDR3 sequence (DNA): TGTGCCAGCAGTTACGACCAGACAGCCTCTGGAAACACCATATATTTT.

This chain's CDR3 is CASSRLAGVDTQYF. The CDR3 DNA sequence: TGTGCCAGCAGTAGACTAGCGGGAGTAGATACGCAGTATTTT. The chain recombines TRBV7-9 with TRBJ2-3; 12 bases map to TRBD2. Germline lookup yields CDR1 SEHNR and CDR2 FQNEAQ (reference sequence). This CDR3 region has 14 residues. V was pared by 6 bases and J by 5 bases, with 3 bases of the junction left unmatched.

The chain couples TRBV5-6 to TRBJ1-6; D is uncertain. Germline values: CDR1 SGHDT, CDR2 YYEEEE. The V end was cut by 0 bases, the J end by 13 bases, with 17 bases between. CDR3 length: 15 amino acids. The CDR3 coding sequence is TGTGCCAGCAGCTTGGTCAACCGCTTGGAGGGTCCCCTCCACTTT. This codes for CASSLVNRLEGPLHF. The full variable domain, its missing parts supplied by reference TRBV5-6 and TRBJ1-6, is DAGVTQSPTHLIKTRGQQVTLRCSPKSGHDTVSWYQQALGQGPQFIFQYYEEEERQRGNFPDRFSGHQFPNYSSELNVNALLLGDSALYLCASSLVNRLEGPLHFGNGTRLTVT.

The CDR3 DNA reads as TGCGCCAGCAGCCAAGACCCGACAGGCCCGCCGGGATATGAAGCTTTCTTT. Protein product: CASSQDPTGPPGYEAFF. The V and J genes are TRBV4-1 and TRBJ1-1, with D possibly matching TRBD1 (6 bases). The V gene's germline CDR1 is MGHRA and CDR2 YSYEKL. CDR3 length equals 17 residues. Trimming left V 0 bases short and J 7 bases short, with 21 bases between.

CDR3 bases: TGCGCCAGCAGCCGTACGACTAGCGCTAGCACAGATACGCAGTATTTT. Its protein product is CASSRTTSASTDTQYF. V is TRBV4-1 and J is TRBJ2-3; 8 positions match TRBD2. The V gene's germline CDR1 is MGHRA and CDR2 YSYEKL. The CDR3 is made up of 16 amino acids. Trimming cost V 4 bases and J 0 bases; bases outside gene matches: 6.

This clone was detected a few times. The chain carries TRBV5-1 and TRBJ1-6; perhaps TRBD1 as D (5 bases). Germline V CDR1 and CDR2: SGHRS, YFSETQ. Trimming stripped 2 bases from V and 1 base from J, with 10 bases between. CDR3 length: 16 residues. Written as DNA, the CDR3 is TGCGCCAGCAGCTTCACGGGGGATTCCTATAATTCACCCCTCCACTTT. Protein product: CASSFTGDSYNSPLHF.

V gene TRBV27 combines with J gene TRBJ1-1; 9 bases fit TRBD1. Losses at the gene ends were 5 bases for V and 5 bases for J; bases not matched to a gene: 3. In germline, CDR1 is MNHEY, CDR2 SMNVEV (reference sequence). The CDR3 covers 13 residues. CDR3 sequence: CASSVTGGTEAFF. In nucleotides, the CDR3 is TGTGCCAGCAGTGTGACAGGGGGAACTGAAGCTTTCTTT.

In DNA form, the CDR3 reads TGCGCCAGCAGCTGGGTCAAGCGGGAGGGCCTGATACTTGAGCAGTTCTTC. Translation gives CASSWVKREGLILEQFF. V gene TRBV5-1 combines with J gene TRBJ2-1; TRBD2 agrees at 10 bases. Germline values: CDR1 SGHRS, CDR2 YFSETQ. The CDR3 length is 17 residues. After removal of 3 bases from V and 9 bases from J, the junction contained 15 bases not matched to a gene.

This clone has just one count. V is TRBV10-1 and J is TRBJ2-2, with a tentative D call TRBD2 (6 bases). The CDR3 contains 13 residues. Germline lookup yields CDR1 WNHNN and CDR2 SYGVQD (reference sequence). Trimming pared 5 bases from V and 6 bases from J, leaving 10 bases between. This CDR3 is CASSYRGSGELFF. For the CDR3, the DNA is TGCGCCAGCAGTTACCGGGGGTCCGGGGAGCTGTTTTTT.

The chain combines TRBV7-9 with TRBJ2-3, with 9 bases fitting TRBD2. The length of the CDR3 is 19 residues. Germline CDR1 reads SEHNR; CDR2 reads FQNEAQ (reference sequence). Trimming took 5 bases from V and 2 from J; bases not matched to a gene: 17. CDR3 sequence: CASSPPFGGGEKPTDTQYF. CDR3 bases: TGTGCCAGCAGCCCCCCCTTTGGCGGGGGGGAGAAACCCACAGATACGCAGTATTTT.

This clone was seen more than once but under ten times. The rearrangement uses TRBV11-3 and TRBJ2-7; 7 bases match TRBD1. Germline V gene data show CDR1 as SGHNT and CDR2 as YENEEA. Unmatched junction bases numbered 9, after V lost 2 bases and J lost 11 bases. The CDR3 has 13 amino acids. The CDR3 DNA sequence: TGTGCCAGCAGCTTACAGGGGGTCCCTCCTAAGTACGTC. Protein sequence: CASSLQGVPPKYV.

The V and J genes are TRBV19 and TRBJ1-2; 11 positions match TRBD1. From germline, CDR1 is LNHDA and CDR2 SQIVND (reference sequence). The trim removed 7 bases at V and 4 bases at J, leaving 8 bases unmatched. This CDR3 has 15 residues. The CDR3 DNA reads as TGTGCCAGTATTCCTGGACAGGGGGCGTTCTATGGCTACACCTTC. Protein: CASIPGQGAFYGYTF.

The chain has TRBV20-1 and TRBJ2-5; D not certain. Germline lookup yields CDR1 DFQATT and CDR2 SNEGSKA (reference sequence). The CDR3 runs to 13 residues. Between the trimmed V and J ends, which lost 3 bases and 4 bases, there was a span of 12 bases. The CDR3 nucleotides are TGCAGTGCTAGTGGGGTGAAGCGAGAGACCCAGTACTTC. Translation gives CSASGVKRETQYF.

The sample holds one count of this clone. The V gene is TRBV7-8, the J gene TRBJ1-5, with a weak D call TRBD1 (5 bases). V lost 6 bases, J lost 5 bases, and 11 bases lay in between. Germline CDR1 is SGHVS and CDR2 is FQNEAQ. The CDR3 has 13 amino acids. This CDR3 reads CASSSRGDQPQHF. DNA of the CDR3: TGTGCCAGCAGTTCACGGGGGGATCAGCCCCAGCATTTT.

The J gene is TRBJ2-1, the V gene TRBV9; 12 bases are a match to TRBD2. V trimming: 4 bases; J trimming: 2 bases; junction bases outside the gene matches: 4. The CDR3 length is 16 residues. In germline, CDR1 is SGDLS, CDR2 YYNGEE. This CDR3 reads CASSPWTSGAYNEQFF. For the CDR3, the DNA is TGTGCCAGCAGCCCCTGGACTAGCGGGGCCTACAATGAGCAGTTCTTC.

The chain joins TRBV18 to TRBJ1-2; a weak D match, TRBD1 (6 bases). CDR1 is KGHSH, CDR2 LQKENI, per germline. There are 15 residues in the CDR3. V shed 3 bases and J shed 2 bases, with 13 bases lying between them. CDR3: CASSPGFQGNYGYTF. CDR3 nucleotides: TGTGCCAGCTCACCGGGCTTTCAGGGGAACTATGGCTACACCTTC.

The chain has TRBV27 and TRBJ1-6; 7 nucleotides line up with TRBD1. Trimming cost V 7 bases and J 10 bases; bases outside gene matches: 10. This CDR3 comprises 14 residues. The germline V gene has CDR1 MNHEY and CDR2 SMNVEV (reference sequence). Here the CDR3 reads CASTRQGTGSPLHF. The CDR3 DNA follows: TGTGCCAGCACCCGACAGGGAACGGGATCACCCCTCCACTTT.

The rearrangement uses TRBV9 and TRBJ1-2; TRBD1 agrees at 8 bases. Germline V lookup: CDR1 SGDLS, CDR2 YYNGEE. The CDR3 extends over 14 amino acids. J lost 8 bases, V lost 3 bases, and 9 bases had no gene match. The CDR3 sequence: CASSEPGGLGGYTF. CDR3 DNA: TGTGCCAGCAGCGAACCAGGGGGCCTCGGAGGCTACACCTTC.

The genes are TRBV5-8 and TRBJ2-7, with D possibly TRBD1 on 5 matching bases. The germline gives CDR1 SGHTS, CDR2 YDEGEE. The CDR3 is 13 amino acids. The germline V and J ends were trimmed by 0 bases and 3 bases, with 7 bases remaining between them. CDR3 loop: CASSLGQFYEQYV. The CDR3 nucleotides read TGTGCCAGCAGCTTGGGACAGTTCTACGAGCAGTACGTC.

The V call is TRBV27, the J call TRBJ2-5; D is perhaps TRBD1 (7 bases). This CDR3 region has 14 residues. Germline loops: CDR1 MNHEY, CDR2 SMNVEV (reference sequence). Trimming pared 3 bases from V and 9 bases from J, leaving 17 bases between. CDR3 bases: TGTGCCAGCAGTTTCAATCAGGGGGGTGGGGCCCAGTACTTC. Its translation: CASSFNQGGGAQYF.

V usage is TRBV3-1 (or the pseudogene TRBV3-2) and J usage is TRBJ2-5, with 7 nucleotides matching TRBD2. The CDR3 extends over 13 amino acids. Germline V CDR1 and CDR2: LGHDT, YNNKEL (reference sequence). Unmatched junction bases numbered 2, after V lost 3 bases and J lost 4 bases. CDR3 region: CASSHSGGETQYF. The CDR3 DNA reads as TGTGCCAGCAGCCATTCGGGAGGAGAGACCCAGTACTTC.

The rearrangement uses TRBV28 and TRBJ2-7; D is unresolved. V was pared by 5 bases and J by 0 bases, with 8 bases between. The CDR3 spans 13 residues. CDR1 is MDHEN, CDR2 SYDVKM, per germline. The chain's CDR3 is CASSLPGSYEQYV. As DNA, the CDR3 is TGTGCCAGCAGTCTCCCGGGCTCCTACGAGCAGTACGTC.

This clone was seen more than once but under ten times. The chain employs TRBV6-2 or TRBV6-3 and TRBJ1-2; 9 bases fit TRBD1. Germline CDR1 is MNHEY and CDR2 is SVGEGT. V lost 7 bases to trimming and J lost 4 bases; unmatched junction nucleotides: 10. The CDR3 length is 15 residues. The CDR3 protein is CASNPTGGSFYGYTF. The CDR3 nucleotides read TGTGCCAGCAACCCGACAGGGGGTTCCTTCTATGGCTACACCTTC.

The rearrangement links TRBV5-5 to TRBJ1-6; 7 bases match TRBD1. The junction had 15 bases not matched to a gene; V was cut back by 4 bases and J by 5 bases. Germline-derived CDR1 and CDR2 are SGHKS and YYEKEE (reference sequence). The CDR3 has 18 residues. The CDR3 region has the DNA TGTGCCAGCAGCCTGGAAAACAGGGGCCCAATAGATAATTCACCCCTCCACTTT. Its protein product is CASSLENRGPIDNSPLHF.

The chain combines TRBV19 with TRBJ2-1, with 10 bases fitting TRBD1. This CDR3 contains 17 residues. The germline gives CDR1 LNHDA, CDR2 SQIVND (reference sequence). Losses at the gene ends were 4 bases for V and 0 bases for J; bases not matched to a gene: 6. The CDR3 loop reads CASSSETGGSSYNEQFF. CDR3 coding DNA: TGTGCCAGTAGTAGCGAGACAGGGGGCAGCTCCTACAATGAGCAGTTCTTC.

The chain joins TRBV2 to TRBJ2-7; possible D gene TRBD1, 6 bases. The CDR3 sequence is 12 residues long. The V end lost 6 bases, the J end lost 2 bases, and 8 bases lay between the germline ends. CDR1 is SNHLY and CDR2 is FYNNEI in the germline V gene. The CDR3 region is CASRDRAYEQYF. For the CDR3, the DNA is TGTGCCAGCAGGGACAGAGCCTACGAGCAGTACTTC.

The CDR3: CASSAGTGATEAFF. The CDR3 coding sequence is TGTGCCAGCAGCGCCGGGACAGGGGCCACTGAAGCTTTCTTT. J is TRBJ1-1 and V is TRBV9; 10 bases are a match to TRBD1. The V gene end was trimmed by 3 bases and the J gene end by 4 bases; junction bases not matched to a gene: 3. Looked up from germline, CDR1 is SGDLS and CDR2 is YYNGEE. The CDR3 has 14 amino acids.

This chain joins TRBV2 and TRBJ2-5; 11 bases are shared with TRBD2. The V and J ends lost 2 bases and 2 bases, in that order; junction bases with no gene match: 7. Germline values: CDR1 SNHLY, CDR2 FYNNEI. This CDR3 comprises 17 residues. CDR3 region: CASSEMGLAGGQETQYF. DNA of the CDR3: TGTGCCAGCAGTGAAATGGGGCTAGCGGGGGGACAAGAGACCCAGTACTTC.

This chain connects TRBV28 to TRBJ2-1; TRBD1 aligns across 10 bases. The CDR3 totals 17 residues. The V segment lost 3 bases and the J segment 8 bases; nucleotides outside the gene matches: 13. Per germline, CDR1 MDHEN and CDR2 SYDVKM. CDR3 loop: CASSFIRQGARFHEQFF. CDR3 coding DNA: TGTGCCAGCAGTTTTATCCGACAGGGGGCCCGTTTCCATGAGCAGTTCTTC.

The CDR3 loop reads CASSSPRLAGNPNEQFF. For the CDR3, the DNA is TGTGCCAGTAGTTCGCCCAGACTAGCGGGTAATCCCAATGAGCAGTTCTTC. The chain is built from TRBV19 and TRBJ2-1; TRBD2 agrees at 10 bases. J lost 6 bases, V lost 5 bases, and 13 bases had no gene match. Germline CDR1 reads LNHDA; CDR2 reads SQIVND (reference sequence). This CDR3 is 17 amino acids long.

V usage is TRBV9 and J usage is TRBJ2-1; 8 nucleotides agree with TRBD2. Unmatched junction bases numbered 5, after V lost 3 bases and J lost 0 bases. Germline assignment: CDR1 SGDLS and CDR2 YYNGEE. There are 16 residues in the CDR3. Written as DNA, the CDR3 is TGTGCCAGCAGCGCTGTAGCGGGATACTCCTACAATGAGCAGTTCTTC. Protein sequence: CASSAVAGYSYNEQFF.